This TCR beta chain was observed in a study of T cell changes during pregnancy in multiple sclerosis. Germline V CDR1 and CDR2: MGHDK, SYGVNS. The length of the CDR3 is 16 residues. V was pared by 3 bases and J by 0 bases, with 3 bases of the junction left unmatched. Generated by immunoSEQ multiplex PCR, the TCRdb table keeps only in-frame clones and is missing some. The sample lists more than 35,000 clones; roughly 93% were seen once. This clonotype originated in a female donor with multiple sclerosis, enrolled in a pregnancy study. J is TRBJ2-2 and V is TRBV25-1; 8 nucleotides agree with TRBD2. The material was CD8+ T cells from peripheral blood mononuclear cells, obtained in the third trimester of pregnancy. The CDR3 DNA reads TGTGCCAGCAGTGACCCGGGACTAGCGAACACCGGGGAGCTGTTTTTT. This encodes CASSDPGLANTGELFF.